These 20 T cell receptor beta chains were all obtained from the same sample, sequenced in a study of radiotherapy plus CTLA-4 blockade in lung cancer. TCRdb's table, derived via immunoSEQ multiplex PCR, lists solely in-frame clones and lacks some. Among 75,000 or so clones listed, roughly 80% were seen once. This sample comprised peripheral blood, obtained from a patient treated with radiotherapy plus ipilimumab. The receptors were gathered from a human donor with non-small cell lung cancer who had a complete response to radiotherapy plus ipilimumab.

The chain joins TRBV5-6 to TRBJ2-6; D is possibly TRBD2 (5 bases). The CDR3 is made up of 15 amino acids. The V end was cut by 4 bases, the J end by 2 bases, with 10 bases between. CDR1 is SGHDT and CDR2 is YYEEEE in the germline V gene. The chain's CDR3 is CASSPGMPGANVLTF. The CDR3 DNA reads as TGTGCCAGCAGCCCCGGGATGCCTGGGGCCAACGTCCTGACTTTC.

V is TRBV27 and J is TRBJ1-2; D uncertain. This CDR3 is built from 13 residues. The V gene lost 3 bases and the J gene lost 4 bases, with 9 bases spanning the gap. The germline gives CDR1 MNHEY, CDR2 SMNVEV (reference sequence). CDR3 bases: TGTGCCAGCAGTTTCGGCAGGACCTATGGCTACACCTTC. Residues: CASSFGRTYGYTF.

The CDR3 reads CATGLAGVGNEQFF. CDR3 coding DNA: TGTGCCACGGGACTAGCGGGAGTGGGCAATGAGCAGTTCTTC. The chain links TRBV19 to TRBJ2-1; 14 bases match TRBD2. Germline V gives CDR1 LNHDA, CDR2 SQIVND (reference sequence). The CDR3 length is 14 residues. The trim removed 10 bases at V and 6 bases at J, leaving 5 bases unmatched.

This rearrangement joins TRBV19 to TRBJ1-1; weak D call: TRBD1 (5 bases). Per the germline V gene, CDR1 is LNHDA and CDR2 is SQIVND (reference sequence). Trimming stripped 3 bases from V and 3 bases from J, with 11 bases between. There are 14 residues in the CDR3. The CDR3 bases are TGTGCCAGTAGTATTCGGGGACGGTACACTGAAGCTTTCTTT. Translating it yields CASSIRGRYTEAFF.

The V gene is TRBV7-2, the J gene TRBJ2-7; 10 positions agree with TRBD1. CDR3 size: 15 residues. V lost 0 bases, J lost 2 bases, and 1 base stayed unmatched. Germline values: CDR1 SGHTA, CDR2 FQGNSA. In nucleotides, the CDR3 is TGTGCCAGCAGCTTAGCGGGACAGGGGACCTACGAGCAGTACTTC. This gives the protein CASSLAGQGTYEQYF.

The table lists this clone with a few counts. This sequence joins TRBV2 and TRBJ2-1, with a weak D call TRBD1 (5 bases). Germline CDR1 reads SNHLY; CDR2 reads FYNNEI. V lost 3 bases and J lost 0, with 12 bases in between. This CDR3 contains 16 residues. The CDR3 loop reads CASSDPQESSYNEQFF. CDR3 DNA sequence: TGTGCCAGCAGTGATCCACAGGAGAGCTCCTACAATGAGCAGTTCTTC.

The CDR3 spells CASSYGGVSTDTQYF. CDR3 bases: TGTGCCAGCAGTTACGGCGGGGTTAGCACAGATACGCAGTATTTT. The chain recombines TRBV6-5 with TRBJ2-3; maybe TRBD2 (6 bases). V was trimmed by 2 bases and J by 0 bases, leaving 9 bases between them. Germline V lookup: CDR1 MNHEY, CDR2 SVGAGI. CDR3 length: 15 amino acids.

This rearrangement joins TRBV5-4 to TRBJ2-7; possibly TRBD1 for D (5 bases). With 0 bases removed from V and 2 bases from J, the gap between germline ends came to 9 bases. From germline, CDR1 is SGHNT and CDR2 YYREEE (reference sequence). CDR3 length equals 14 residues. This chain's CDR3 is CASSLAKGTYEQYF. The CDR3 bases are TGTGCCAGCAGCTTGGCCAAGGGGACCTACGAGCAGTACTTC.

The gene calls are TRBV6-1 and TRBJ2-5; TRBD1 matches 9 bases. Germline trimming cut 8 bases from V and 5 bases from J; bases unmatched to any gene: 6. The germline CDR1 and CDR2 sequences are MNHNS and SASEGT. The CDR3 sequence is 13 residues long. CDR3 nucleotides: TGTGCCAGCGGGGACAGGGCCGGGGAGACCCAGTACTTC. This encodes CASGDRAGETQYF.

The chain links TRBV19 to TRBJ1-1; no firm D call. The CDR3 runs to 14 residues. In germline, CDR1 is LNHDA, CDR2 SQIVND (reference sequence). The V gene lost 6 bases and the J gene lost 6 bases, with 17 bases spanning the gap. The CDR3 loop is CASRISPERAEAFF. Written as DNA, the CDR3 is TGTGCCAGTAGGATCTCCCCTGAGCGGGCTGAAGCTTTCTTT.

The chain is built from TRBV9 and TRBJ2-5; D not certain. The CDR3 extends over 13 amino acids. Trimming pared 0 bases from V and 5 bases from J, leaving 8 bases between. The germline V gene has CDR1 SGDLS and CDR2 YYNGEE. CDR3 loop: CASSVVGRETQYF. CDR3 sequence (DNA): TGTGCCAGCAGCGTAGTAGGTCGGGAGACCCAGTACTTC.

This rearrangement joins TRBV2 to TRBJ2-5; D possibly corresponds to TRBD2 (5 bases). V shed 2 bases and J shed 5 bases, with 12 bases lying between them. The V gene's germline CDR1 is SNHLY and CDR2 FYNNEI. This CDR3 is built from 14 residues. The CDR3 reads CASSERLAEETQYF. CDR3 bases: TGTGCCAGCAGTGAAAGGCTAGCAGAGGAGACCCAGTACTTC.

The chain links TRBV5-6 to TRBJ1-4, with 9 bases lining up with TRBD1. The CDR3 runs 16 residues. Germline trimming cut 2 bases from V and 8 bases from J; bases unmatched to any gene: 10. The germline CDR1 and CDR2 sequences are SGHDT and YYEEEE. The DNA of the CDR3 is TGTGCCAGCAGCTTTCAGTACGACAGGGGGGAGGAAAAACTGTTTTTT. The encoded protein is CASSFQYDRGEEKLFF.

In its sample, this clone was seen a few times. The gene calls are TRBV18 and TRBJ2-3, with D tentatively TRBD1 or TRBD2 (6 bases each). V shed 8 bases and J shed 0 bases, with 15 bases lying between them. The V gene's germline CDR1 is KGHSH and CDR2 LQKENI. The CDR3 runs to 15 residues. Here the CDR3 DNA reads TGTGCCAGCGCCGAGTGGGGGGCTAGCACAGATACGCAGTATTTT. Translated, it gives CASAEWGASTDTQYF.

The V and J genes are TRBV5-4 and TRBJ2-7; TRBD2 matches at 8 bases. Germline-derived CDR1 and CDR2 are SGHNT and YYREEE (reference sequence). The CDR3 contains 14 residues. The J segment lost 3 bases and the V segment lost 4 bases, leaving 6 bases of the junction unmatched. CDR3 region: CASSPGLGNYEQYF. The CDR3 nucleotides read TGTGCCAGCAGCCCGGGACTAGGGAACTACGAGCAGTACTTC.

As regards this clone: One end of the junction fails to match germline, which may point to a read error. The chain uses TRBV2 and TRBJ1-5; D gene uncertain. Germline V CDR1 and CDR2: SNHLY, FYNNEI. There are 13 residues in the CDR3. The CDR3: CASREGRNQPQHF. For the CDR3, the DNA is TGTGCCAGCAGAGAAGGTCGCAATCAGCCCCAGCATTTT.

The V gene is TRBV7-9, the J gene TRBJ1-6, with D tentatively TRBD1 (6 bases). Germline V gene lookup returns CDR1 SEHNR and CDR2 FQNEAQ (reference sequence). The CDR3 runs 14 residues. V lost 6 bases and J 12 bases, leaving 18 bases between the germline ends. The CDR3: CASSKGQRGIPLHF. The CDR3 bases are TGTGCCAGCAGTAAAGGACAGCGGGGAATACCCCTCCACTTT.

The chain recombines TRBV7-9 with TRBJ1-2; TRBD1 aligns across 9 bases. The J segment lost 4 bases and the V segment lost 0 bases, leaving 0 bases of the junction unmatched. Germline V CDR1 and CDR2: SEHNR, FQNEAQ (reference sequence). The CDR3 is 14 residues long. CDR3: CASSLAGQGYGYTF. In DNA, the CDR3 is TGTGCCAGCAGCTTAGCGGGACAGGGCTATGGCTACACCTTC.

The V and J genes are TRBV5-6 and TRBJ2-1; a possible D gene is TRBD2 (6 bases). This CDR3 spans 16 amino acids. V gave up 0 bases and J gave up 0 bases, with 10 bases separating them. Germline V CDR1 and CDR2: SGHDT, YYEEEE. The CDR3 DNA follows: TGTGCCAGCAGCTTGGATAGCGGCTTCTCCTACAATGAGCAGTTCTTC. Translation gives CASSLDSGFSYNEQFF.

This clone came up once. This rearrangement joins TRBV19 to TRBJ2-5; 9 positions match TRBD1. The V segment lost 5 bases and the J segment 5 bases; nucleotides outside the gene matches: 6. Germline lookup yields CDR1 LNHDA and CDR2 SQIVND (reference sequence). The CDR3 has 14 residues. The CDR3 DNA sequence: TGTGCCAGTAGTGTATGGGGGACAGGGGAGACCCAGTACTTC. Translated: CASSVWGTGETQYF. The variable domain in full, completed from reference TRBV19 and TRBJ2-5, reads DGGITQSPKYLFRKEGQNVTLSCEQNLNHDAMYWYRQDPGQGLRLIYYSQIVNDFQKGDIAEGYSVSREKKESFPLTVTSAQKNPTAFYLCASSVWGTGETQYFGPGTRLLVL.